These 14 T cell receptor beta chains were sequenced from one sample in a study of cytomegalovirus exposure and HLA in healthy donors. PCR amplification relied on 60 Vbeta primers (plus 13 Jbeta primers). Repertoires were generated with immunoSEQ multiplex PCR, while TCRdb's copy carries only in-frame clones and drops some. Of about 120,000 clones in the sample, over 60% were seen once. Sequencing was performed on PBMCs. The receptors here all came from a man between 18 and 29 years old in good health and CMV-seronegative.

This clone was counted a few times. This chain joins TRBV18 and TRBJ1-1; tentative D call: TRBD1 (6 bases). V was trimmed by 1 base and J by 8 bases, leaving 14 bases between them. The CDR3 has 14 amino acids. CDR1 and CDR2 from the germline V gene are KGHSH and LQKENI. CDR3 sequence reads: CASSPRGHGSEAFF. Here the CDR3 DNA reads TGTGCCAGCTCACCACGGGGACATGGAAGCGAAGCTTTCTTT.

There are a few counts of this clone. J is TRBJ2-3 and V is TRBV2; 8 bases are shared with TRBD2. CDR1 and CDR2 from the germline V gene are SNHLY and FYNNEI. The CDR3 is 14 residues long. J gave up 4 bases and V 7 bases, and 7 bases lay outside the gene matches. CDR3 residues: CASNRGGRADTQYF. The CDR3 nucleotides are TGTGCCAGCAACCGGGGGGGCCGCGCAGATACGCAGTATTTT.

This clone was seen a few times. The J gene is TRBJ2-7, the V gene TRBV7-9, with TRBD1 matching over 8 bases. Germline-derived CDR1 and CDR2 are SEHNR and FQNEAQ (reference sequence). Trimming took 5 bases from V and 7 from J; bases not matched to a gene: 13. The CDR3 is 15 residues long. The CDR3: CASSHRDRRGTEQYF. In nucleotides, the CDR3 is TGTGCCAGCAGCCACAGGGACAGGAGGGGGACGGAGCAGTACTTC.

The CDR3 region has the DNA TGTGCCACCAGCCGAGGCAGGGGGGCCCAGACCCCCAATGAAAAACTGTTTTTT. Amino acid sequence: CATSRGRGAQTPNEKLFF. The rearrangement links TRBV15 to TRBJ1-4, with TRBD1 matching over 7 bases. CDR1 LNHNV and CDR2 YYDKDF come from the germline V gene (reference sequence). J lost 5 bases, V lost 5 bases, and 17 bases had no gene match. This CDR3 has 18 amino acids.

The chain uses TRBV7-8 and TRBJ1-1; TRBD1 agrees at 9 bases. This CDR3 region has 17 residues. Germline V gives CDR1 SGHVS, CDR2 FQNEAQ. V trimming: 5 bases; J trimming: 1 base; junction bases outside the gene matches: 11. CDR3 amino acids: CASSPPLRDRANTEAFF. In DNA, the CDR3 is TGTGCCAGCAGCCCCCCCTTGAGGGACAGGGCGAACACTGAAGCTTTCTTT.

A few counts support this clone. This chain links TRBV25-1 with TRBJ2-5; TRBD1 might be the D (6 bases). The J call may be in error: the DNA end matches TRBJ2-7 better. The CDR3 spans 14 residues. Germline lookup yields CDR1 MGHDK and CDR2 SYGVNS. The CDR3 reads CASSESGRGYEQYF. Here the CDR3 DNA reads TGTGCCAGCAGTGAATCCGGCAGGGGCTACGAGCAGTACTTC.

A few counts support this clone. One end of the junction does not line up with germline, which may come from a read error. The chain's CDR3 is CSSSWPGGITEAFF. DNA of the CDR3: TGTTCCAGCAGCTGGCCAGGGGGCATCACTGAAGCTTTCTTT. The chain combines TRBV7-9 with TRBJ1-1, with 8 bases identical to TRBD1. Germline V lookup: CDR1 SEHNR, CDR2 FQNEAQ (reference sequence). This CDR3 comprises 14 residues.

DNA of the CDR3: TGTGCCAGCAGCCCAGGGTCCTCAGCTTTCTTT. Protein sequence: CASSPGSSAFF. The V and J genes are TRBV7-9 and TRBJ1-1; possible D gene TRBD1, 5 bases. V was cut by 5 bases and J by 10 bases, with 11 bases left in between. The CDR3 extends over 11 amino acids. Germline lookup yields CDR1 SEHNR and CDR2 FQNEAQ (reference sequence).

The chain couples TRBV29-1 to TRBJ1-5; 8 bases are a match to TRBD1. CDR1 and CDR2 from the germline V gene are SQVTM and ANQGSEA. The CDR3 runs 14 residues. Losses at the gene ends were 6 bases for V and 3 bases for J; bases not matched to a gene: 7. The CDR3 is CSVGGGQDNQPQHF. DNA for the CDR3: TGCAGCGTGGGGGGGGGACAGGACAATCAGCCCCAGCATTTT.

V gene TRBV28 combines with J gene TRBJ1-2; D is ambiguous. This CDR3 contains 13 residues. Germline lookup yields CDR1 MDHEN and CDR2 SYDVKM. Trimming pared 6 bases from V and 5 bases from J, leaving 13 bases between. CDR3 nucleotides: TGTGCCAGCAGCAAGACACTTGAGTATGGCTACACCTTC. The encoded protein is CASSKTLEYGYTF.

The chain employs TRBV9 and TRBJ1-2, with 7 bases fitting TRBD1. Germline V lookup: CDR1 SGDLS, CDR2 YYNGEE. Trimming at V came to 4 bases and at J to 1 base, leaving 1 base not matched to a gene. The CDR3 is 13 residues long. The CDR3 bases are TGTGCCAGCAGCCCAGGGGGTAACTATGGCTACACCTTC. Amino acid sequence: CASSPGGNYGYTF.

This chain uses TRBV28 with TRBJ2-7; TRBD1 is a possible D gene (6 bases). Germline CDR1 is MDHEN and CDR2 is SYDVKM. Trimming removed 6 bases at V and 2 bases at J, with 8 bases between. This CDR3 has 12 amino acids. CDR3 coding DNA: TGTGCCAGCAGGGGGGACACCTACGAGCAGTACTTC. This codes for CASRGDTYEQYF.

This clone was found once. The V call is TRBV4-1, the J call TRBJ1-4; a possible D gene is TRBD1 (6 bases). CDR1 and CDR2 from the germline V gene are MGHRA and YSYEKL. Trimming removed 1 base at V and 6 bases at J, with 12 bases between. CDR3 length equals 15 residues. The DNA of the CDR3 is TGCGCCAGCAGCCAAGTCACGGCAGGGGATGAAAAACTGTTTTTT. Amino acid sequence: CASSQVTAGDEKLFF.

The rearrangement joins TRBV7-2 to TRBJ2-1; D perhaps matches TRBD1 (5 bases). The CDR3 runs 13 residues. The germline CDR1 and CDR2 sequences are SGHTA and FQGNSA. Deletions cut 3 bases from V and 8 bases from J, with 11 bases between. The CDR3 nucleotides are TGTGCCAGCAGCTTGGGCAGGGCCTATGAGCAGTTCTTC. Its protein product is CASSLGRAYEQFF.